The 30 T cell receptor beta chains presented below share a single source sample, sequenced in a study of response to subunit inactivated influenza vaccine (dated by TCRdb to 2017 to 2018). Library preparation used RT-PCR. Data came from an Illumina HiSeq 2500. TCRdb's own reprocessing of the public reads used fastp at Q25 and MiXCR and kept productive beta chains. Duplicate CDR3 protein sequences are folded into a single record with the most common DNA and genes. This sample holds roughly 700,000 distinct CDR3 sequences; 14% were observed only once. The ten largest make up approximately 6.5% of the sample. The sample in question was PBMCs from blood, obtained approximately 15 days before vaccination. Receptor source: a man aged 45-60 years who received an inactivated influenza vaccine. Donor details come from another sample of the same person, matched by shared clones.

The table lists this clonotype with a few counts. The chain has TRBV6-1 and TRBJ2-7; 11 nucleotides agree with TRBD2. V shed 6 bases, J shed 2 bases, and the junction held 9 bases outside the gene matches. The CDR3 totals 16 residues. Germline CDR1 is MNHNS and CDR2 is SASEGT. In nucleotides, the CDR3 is TGTGCCAGCAGCAAAGATTCTAGCGGGAGGCCCTACGAGCAGTACTTC. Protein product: CASSKDSSGRPYEQYF.

CDR3 sequence reads: CASSLEARGPDIQYF. As DNA, the CDR3 is TGTGCCAGCAGCTTAGAGGCCAGGGGGCCTGACATTCAGTACTTC. This chain connects TRBV7-2 to TRBJ2-4, with TRBD1 matching 8 bases. Per germline, CDR1 SGHTA and CDR2 FQGNSA. The CDR3 has 15 amino acids. The V and J ends lost 1 base and 8 bases, in that order; junction bases with no gene match: 7.

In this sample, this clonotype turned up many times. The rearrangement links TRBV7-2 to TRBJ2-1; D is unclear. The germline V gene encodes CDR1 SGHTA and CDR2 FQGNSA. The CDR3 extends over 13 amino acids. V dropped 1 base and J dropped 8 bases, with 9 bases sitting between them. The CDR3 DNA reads TGTGCCAGCAGCTTAGGACATACGTATGAGCAGTTCTTC. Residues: CASSLGHTYEQFF.

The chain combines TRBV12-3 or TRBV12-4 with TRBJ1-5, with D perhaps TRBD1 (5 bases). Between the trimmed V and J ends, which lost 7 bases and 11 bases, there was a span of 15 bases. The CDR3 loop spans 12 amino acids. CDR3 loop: CASNRAGGAQHF. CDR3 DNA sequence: TGTGCCAGCAATCGGGCGGGAGGGGCCCAGCATTTT.

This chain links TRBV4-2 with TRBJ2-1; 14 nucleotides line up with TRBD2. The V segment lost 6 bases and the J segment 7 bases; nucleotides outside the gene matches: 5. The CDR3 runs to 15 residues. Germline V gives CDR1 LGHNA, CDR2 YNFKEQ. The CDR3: CASRPGLAGENEQFF. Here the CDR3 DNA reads TGTGCCAGCAGACCGGGACTAGCGGGAGAGAATGAGCAGTTCTTC.

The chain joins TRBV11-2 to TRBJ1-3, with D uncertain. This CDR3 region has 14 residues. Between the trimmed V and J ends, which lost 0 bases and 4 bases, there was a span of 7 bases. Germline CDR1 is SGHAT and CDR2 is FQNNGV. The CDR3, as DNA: TGTGCCAGCAGCTTAGATCCGCTGGGAAACACCATATATTTT. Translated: CASSLDPLGNTIYF.

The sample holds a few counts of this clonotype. CDR3 sequence: CAKNRWPWSQPQHF. CDR3 coding DNA: TGTGCCAAAAACAGGTGGCCATGGAGTCAGCCCCAGCATTTT. The chain has TRBV9 and TRBJ1-5, with D possibly matching TRBD1 (5 bases). Trimming stripped 9 bases from V and 6 bases from J, with 19 bases between. This CDR3 is 14 amino acids long. Germline assignment: CDR1 SGDLS and CDR2 YYNGEE. The variable domain in full, completed from reference TRBV9 and TRBJ1-5, reads DSGVTQTPKHLITATGQRVTLRCSPRSGDLSVYWYQQSLDQGLQFLIQYYNGEERAKGNILERFSAQQFPDLHSELNLSSLELGDSALYFCAKNRWPWSQPQHFGDGTRLSIL.

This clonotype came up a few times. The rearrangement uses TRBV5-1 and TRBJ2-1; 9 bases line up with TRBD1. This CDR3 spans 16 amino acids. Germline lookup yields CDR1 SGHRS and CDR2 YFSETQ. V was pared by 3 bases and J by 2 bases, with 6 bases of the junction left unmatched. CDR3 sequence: CASSWAGQGTYNEQFF. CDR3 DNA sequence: TGCGCCAGCAGCTGGGCGGGACAGGGAACCTACAATGAGCAGTTCTTC.

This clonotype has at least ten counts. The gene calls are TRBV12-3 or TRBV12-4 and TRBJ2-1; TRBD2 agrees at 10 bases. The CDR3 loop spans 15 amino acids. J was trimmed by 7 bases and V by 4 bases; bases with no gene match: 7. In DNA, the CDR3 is TGTGCCAGCAGTTCCTCGGGACTAGCGTTGAATGAGCAGTTCTTC. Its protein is CASSSSGLALNEQFF.

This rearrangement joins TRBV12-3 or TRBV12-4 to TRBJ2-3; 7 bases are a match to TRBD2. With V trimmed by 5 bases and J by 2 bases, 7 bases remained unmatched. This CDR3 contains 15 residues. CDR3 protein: CASSPGEGFTDTQYF. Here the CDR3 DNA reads TGTGCCAGCAGTCCTGGGGAGGGATTCACAGATACGCAGTATTTT.

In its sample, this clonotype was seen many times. This CDR3 reads CASSFDNYGYTF. The DNA for the CDR3 is TGTGCCAGCAGTTTCGATAACTATGGCTACACCTTC. The V and J genes are TRBV12-3 or TRBV12-4 and TRBJ1-2; D remains ambiguous. Between the trimmed V and J ends, which lost 3 bases and 1 base, there was a span of 3 bases. The CDR3 is made up of 12 amino acids.

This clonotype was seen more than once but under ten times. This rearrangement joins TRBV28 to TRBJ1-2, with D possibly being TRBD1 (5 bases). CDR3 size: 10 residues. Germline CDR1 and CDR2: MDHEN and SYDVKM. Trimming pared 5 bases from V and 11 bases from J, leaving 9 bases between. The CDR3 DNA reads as TGTGCCAGCAGTCGCTGGGGGTACACCTTC. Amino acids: CASSRWGYTF.

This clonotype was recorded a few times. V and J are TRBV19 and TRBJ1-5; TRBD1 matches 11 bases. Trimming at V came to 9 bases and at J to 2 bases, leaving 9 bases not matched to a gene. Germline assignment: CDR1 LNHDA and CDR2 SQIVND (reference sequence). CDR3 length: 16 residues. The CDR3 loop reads CASGGQGAIGNQPQHF. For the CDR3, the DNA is TGTGCCAGCGGAGGACAGGGGGCGATCGGCAATCAGCCCCAGCATTTT.

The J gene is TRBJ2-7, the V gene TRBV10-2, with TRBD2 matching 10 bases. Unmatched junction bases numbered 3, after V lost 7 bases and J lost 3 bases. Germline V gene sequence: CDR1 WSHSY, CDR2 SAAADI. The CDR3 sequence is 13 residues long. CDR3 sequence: CASTGLAHYEQYF. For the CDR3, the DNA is TGCGCCAGCACGGGACTAGCGCACTACGAGCAGTACTTC.

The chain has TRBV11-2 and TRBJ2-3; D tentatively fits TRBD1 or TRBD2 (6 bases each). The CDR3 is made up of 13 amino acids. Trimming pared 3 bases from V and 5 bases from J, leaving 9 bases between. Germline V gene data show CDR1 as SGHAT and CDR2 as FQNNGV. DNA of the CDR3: TGTGCCAGCAGCTTCGGGGGCCGAGATACGCAGTATTTT. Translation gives CASSFGGRDTQYF.

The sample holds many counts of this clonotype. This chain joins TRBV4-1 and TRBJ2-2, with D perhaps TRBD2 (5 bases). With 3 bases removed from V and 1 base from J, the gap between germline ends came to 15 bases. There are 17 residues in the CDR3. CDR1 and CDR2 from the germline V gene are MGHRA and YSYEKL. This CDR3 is CASSHALRRKNTGELFF. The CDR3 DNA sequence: TGCGCCAGCAGCCATGCTTTGAGGAGGAAGAACACCGGGGAGCTGTTTTTT.

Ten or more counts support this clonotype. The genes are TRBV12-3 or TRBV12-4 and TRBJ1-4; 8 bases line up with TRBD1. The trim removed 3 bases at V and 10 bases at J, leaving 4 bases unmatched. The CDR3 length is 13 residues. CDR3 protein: CASSLGQEGKLFF. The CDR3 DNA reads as TGTGCCAGCAGTTTGGGACAGGAAGGAAAACTGTTTTTT.

The CDR3 spells CASSQGQGHEQYF. The CDR3 DNA sequence: TGCGCCAGCAGCCAAGGACAGGGCCACGAGCAGTACTTC. The V and J genes are TRBV5-1 and TRBJ2-7; 8 bases are a match to TRBD1. This CDR3 region has 13 residues. Germline assignment: CDR1 SGHRS and CDR2 YFSETQ. Unmatched junction bases numbered 5, after V lost 4 bases and J lost 5 bases.

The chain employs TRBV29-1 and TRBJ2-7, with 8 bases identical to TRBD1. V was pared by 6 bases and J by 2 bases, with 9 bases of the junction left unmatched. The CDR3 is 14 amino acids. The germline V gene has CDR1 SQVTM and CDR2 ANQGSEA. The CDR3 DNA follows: TGCAGCGTCTCCCGACAGGGGCCGGCCTACGAGCAGTACTTC. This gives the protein CSVSRQGPAYEQYF.

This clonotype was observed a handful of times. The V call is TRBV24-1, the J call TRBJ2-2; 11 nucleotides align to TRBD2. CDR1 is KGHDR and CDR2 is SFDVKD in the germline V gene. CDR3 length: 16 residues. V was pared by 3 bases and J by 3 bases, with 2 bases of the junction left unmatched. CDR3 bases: TGTGCCACCAGTGATCCGGGACTAGCGGACACCGGGGAGCTGTTTTTT. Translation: CATSDPGLADTGELFF.

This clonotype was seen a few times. In DNA, the CDR3 is TGTGCCAGCACCACACGTTACAATGAGCAGTTCTTC. Translation gives CASTTRYNEQFF. The V call is TRBV6-6, the J call TRBJ2-1; D is ambiguous. CDR1 and CDR2 (germline): MNHNY, SVGAGI (reference sequence). Trimming removed 7 bases from V and 4 bases from J, with 8 bases in between. This CDR3 is 12 amino acids long.

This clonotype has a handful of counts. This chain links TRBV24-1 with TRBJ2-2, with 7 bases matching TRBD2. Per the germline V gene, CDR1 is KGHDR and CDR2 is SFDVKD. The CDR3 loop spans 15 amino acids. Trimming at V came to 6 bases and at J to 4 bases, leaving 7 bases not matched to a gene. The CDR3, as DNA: TGTGCCACCAGTTGGGCGGGAGCTAGCACCGGGGAGCTGTTTTTT. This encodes CATSWAGASTGELFF.

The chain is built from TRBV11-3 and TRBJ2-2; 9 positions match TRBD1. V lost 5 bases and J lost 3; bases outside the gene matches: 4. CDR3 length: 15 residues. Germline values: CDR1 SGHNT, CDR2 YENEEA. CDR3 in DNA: TGTGCCAGCAGCGAGGGACAGGGCCACACCGGGGAGCTGTTTTTT. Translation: CASSEGQGHTGELFF.

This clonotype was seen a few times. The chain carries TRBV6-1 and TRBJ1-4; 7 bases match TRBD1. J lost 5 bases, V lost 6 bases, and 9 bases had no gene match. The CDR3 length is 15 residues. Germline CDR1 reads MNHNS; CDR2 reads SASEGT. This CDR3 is CASRENRDSNEKLFF. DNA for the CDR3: TGTGCCAGCAGAGAAAACCGGGACAGCAATGAAAAACTGTTTTTT.

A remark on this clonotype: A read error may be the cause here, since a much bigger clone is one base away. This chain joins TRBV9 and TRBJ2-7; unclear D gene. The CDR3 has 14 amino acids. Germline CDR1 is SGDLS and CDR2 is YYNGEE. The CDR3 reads CASSSMESSYEQHF. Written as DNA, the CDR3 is TGTGCCAGCAGCTCAATGGAGAGCTCCTACGAGCAGCACTTC.

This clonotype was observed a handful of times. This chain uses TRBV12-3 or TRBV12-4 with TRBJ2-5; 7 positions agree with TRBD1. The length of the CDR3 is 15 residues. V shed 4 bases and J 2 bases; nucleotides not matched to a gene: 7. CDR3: CASSSHRGPQETQYF. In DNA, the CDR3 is TGTGCCAGCAGTTCGCACAGGGGCCCACAAGAGACCCAGTACTTC.

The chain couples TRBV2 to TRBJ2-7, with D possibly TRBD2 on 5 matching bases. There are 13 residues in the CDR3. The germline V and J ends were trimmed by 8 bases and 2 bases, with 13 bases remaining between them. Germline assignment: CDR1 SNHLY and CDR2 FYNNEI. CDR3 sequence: CASALGGPYEQYF. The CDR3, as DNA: TGTGCCAGCGCACTCGGCGGGCCCTACGAGCAGTACTTC.

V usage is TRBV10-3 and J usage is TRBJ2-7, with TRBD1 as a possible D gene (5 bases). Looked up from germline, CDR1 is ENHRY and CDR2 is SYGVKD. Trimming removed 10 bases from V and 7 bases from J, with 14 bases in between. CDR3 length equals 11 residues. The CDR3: CASTQGVEQYF. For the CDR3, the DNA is TGTGCCAGTACCCAGGGCGTAGAGCAGTACTTC.

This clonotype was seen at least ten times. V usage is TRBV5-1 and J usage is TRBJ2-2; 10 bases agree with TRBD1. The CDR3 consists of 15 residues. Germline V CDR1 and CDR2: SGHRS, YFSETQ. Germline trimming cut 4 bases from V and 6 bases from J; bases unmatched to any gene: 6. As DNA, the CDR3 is TGCGCCAGCAGCGGACCGGGACAGGGGTCCGGGGAGCTGTTTTTT. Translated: CASSGPGQGSGELFF.

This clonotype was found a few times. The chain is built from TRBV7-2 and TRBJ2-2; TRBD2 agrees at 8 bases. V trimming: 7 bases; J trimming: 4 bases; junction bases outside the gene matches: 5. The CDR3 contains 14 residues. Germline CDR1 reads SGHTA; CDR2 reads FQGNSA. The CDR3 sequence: CASTEREGTGELFF. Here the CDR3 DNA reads TGTGCCAGCACAGAACGGGAGGGCACCGGGGAGCTGTTTTTT.